This entry lists 26 T cell receptor beta chains sequenced from one sample in a study of T cells in Graves' hyperthyroidism and ophthalmopathy. Amplified TCR beta CDR3 regions derived from RNA transcripts. TCR CDR3 regions were first amplified by RT-PCR with HTBI primers. TCRdb used MiXCR to reprocess the multiplex PCR reads, holding one entry per CDR3 protein. The sample lists about half a million distinct CDR3 sequences, about 22% occurring once. Sequencing input: blood. The receptors here all came from a woman aged 70 to 79 with Graves' ophthalmopathy.

This clonotype has only a few counts. The chain carries TRBV20-1 and TRBJ1-5, with D perhaps matching TRBD1 (5 bases). Germline assignment: CDR1 DFQATT and CDR2 SNEGSKA (reference sequence). V was cut by 3 bases and J by 6 bases, with 15 bases left in between. CDR3 length equals 14 residues. CDR3 nucleotide sequence: TGCAGTGCTAGGGACCCCAGGGTAGGTCAGCCCCAGCATTTT. Residues: CSARDPRVGQPQHF.

This clonotype was seen at least ten times. V and J are TRBV11-2 and TRBJ2-3; unclear D gene. V lost 4 bases, J lost 6 bases, and 17 bases lay in between. There are 15 residues in the CDR3. The germline gives CDR1 SGHAT, CDR2 FQNNGV. CDR3 sequence reads: CASSSYTAQMDTQYF. The CDR3 DNA reads as TGTGCCAGCAGCTCCTATACAGCACAGATGGATACGCAGTATTTT.

CDR3 protein: CASSQGLRSYEQYF. The CDR3 nucleotides are TGTGCCAGCAGCCAGGGACTACGGTCCTACGAGCAGTACTTC. The V and J genes are TRBV6-1 and TRBJ2-7, with 7 bases that match TRBD2. Germline CDR1 reads MNHNS; CDR2 reads SASEGT. The CDR3 has 14 amino acids. With 6 bases clipped from V and 1 base from J, the junction kept 6 bases outside the gene matches.

The gene calls are TRBV12-3 or TRBV12-4 and TRBJ2-4; no firm D call. Trimming removed 3 bases from V and 2 bases from J, with 14 bases in between. The CDR3 sequence is 16 residues long. The CDR3 region is CASSFVANPSKNIQYF. In DNA, the CDR3 is TGTGCCAGCAGTTTCGTCGCAAACCCTTCCAAAAACATTCAGTACTTC.

The chain recombines TRBV20-1 with TRBJ2-5; D is ambiguous. The length of the CDR3 is 14 residues. Looked up from germline, CDR1 is DFQATT and CDR2 is SNEGSKA (reference sequence). V shed 6 bases and J shed 4 bases, with 18 bases lying between them. DNA of the CDR3: TGCAGTGCCCCCCCTCGCAGCTGGGGAGAGACCCAGTACTTC. The encoded protein is CSAPPRSWGETQYF.

This clonotype was detected a few times. The V call is TRBV2, the J call TRBJ1-2; D is ambiguous. V dropped 8 bases and J dropped 2 bases, with 18 bases sitting between them. Per germline, CDR1 SNHLY and CDR2 FYNNEI. The CDR3 consists of 15 residues. CDR3 region: CASSSLKQTNYGYTF. DNA of the CDR3: TGTGCCAGCTCAAGCCTGAAGCAGACAAACTATGGCTACACCTTC.

This sequence joins TRBV5-1 and TRBJ2-1; D might be TRBD1 (6 bases). CDR1 is SGHRS and CDR2 is YFSETQ in the germline V gene. The CDR3 is 15 residues long. The V end lost 5 bases, the J end lost 0 bases, and 12 bases lay between the germline ends. CDR3 sequence: CASRTGTPSYNEQFF. The CDR3 DNA reads as TGCGCCAGCAGAACCGGGACACCCTCCTACAATGAGCAGTTCTTC.

This clonotype was detected a few times. V and J are TRBV25-1 and TRBJ1-1, with 9 positions matching TRBD1. The length of the CDR3 is 15 residues. The germline V gene encodes CDR1 MGHDK and CDR2 SYGVNS. The junction had 11 bases not matched to a gene; V was cut back by 2 bases and J by 10 bases. The CDR3 here is CASSEPNTGGRGAFF. CDR3 sequence (DNA): TGTGCCAGCAGTGAACCTAACACAGGGGGCAGAGGAGCTTTCTTT.

This clonotype has more than one count but fewer than ten. The chain recombines TRBV27 with TRBJ2-7, with 14 bases aligning to TRBD2. V was pared by 6 bases and J by 5 bases, with 12 bases of the junction left unmatched. This CDR3 comprises 17 residues. Germline V CDR1 and CDR2: MNHEY, SMNVEV (reference sequence). In DNA form, the CDR3 reads TGTGCCAGCAGAAGGACTAGCGGGAGGCTGCGGGTTGACGAGCAGTACTTC. Its translation is CASRRTSGRLRVDEQYF.

This clonotype was found a few times. The rearrangement joins TRBV3-1 to TRBJ1-1; D not resolved. V was cut by 1 base and J by 7 bases, with 10 bases left in between. The CDR3 extends over 13 amino acids. Per germline, CDR1 LGHDT and CDR2 YNNKEL (reference sequence). The CDR3 DNA sequence: TGTGCCAGCAGCCAAGCCGGCTATCTTGAAGCTTTCTTT. It encodes CASSQAGYLEAFF.

The rearrangement uses TRBV3-1 and TRBJ2-7, with 9 positions matching TRBD2. The V and J ends lost 4 bases and 6 bases, in that order; junction bases with no gene match: 16. The CDR3 is 17 amino acids. Germline loops: CDR1 LGHDT, CDR2 YNNKEL (reference sequence). CDR3 DNA sequence: TGTGCCAGCAGCCGCCGTTCCCCCGGACTAGCGTTATCCGAGCAGTACTTC. Translation: CASSRRSPGLALSEQYF.

This clonotype showed up just a few times. This rearrangement joins TRBV7-2 to TRBJ1-1; 10 positions match TRBD1. Germline-derived CDR1 and CDR2 are SGHTA and FQGNSA. V shed 6 bases and J 4 bases; nucleotides not matched to a gene: 5. The CDR3 extends over 14 amino acids. CDR3 sequence: CASRAGTGATEAFF. As DNA, the CDR3 is TGTGCCAGCAGGGCCGGGACAGGGGCCACTGAAGCTTTCTTT.

This clonotype was found a few times. The rearrangement links TRBV7-9 to TRBJ1-2, with 7 bases matching TRBD1. Germline values: CDR1 SEHNR, CDR2 FQNEAQ (reference sequence). There are 15 residues in the CDR3. V was clipped by 5 bases and J by 6 bases; unmatched bases: 12. The CDR3 DNA reads as TGTGCCAGCAGCCCCCCCGGACAGGTGATAAATGGCTACACCTTC. The encoded protein is CASSPPGQVINGYTF.

The genes are TRBV6-2 or TRBV6-3 and TRBJ1-1, with 9 bases that match TRBD1. This CDR3 has 17 residues. Germline lookup yields CDR1 MNHEY and CDR2 SVGEGT. Trimming took 2 bases from V and 0 from J; bases not matched to a gene: 7. The CDR3 DNA sequence: TGTGCCAGCAGTTACCCCGCCGGGACAGGGATGAACACTGAAGCTTTCTTT. It specifies CASSYPAGTGMNTEAFF.

This clonotype was counted ten times or more. A read error may produce the germline difference seen at one junction end. The chain has TRBV5-1 and TRBJ2-2; TRBD2 is a possible D gene (5 bases). Germline V gene lookup returns CDR1 SGHRS and CDR2 YFSETQ. This CDR3 is 14 amino acids long. The CDR3: CASSRAGNTGELFF. In DNA form, the CDR3 reads TGTGCCAGCAGCCGCGCGGGGAACACCGGGGAGCTGTTTTTT.

This clonotype was seen at least ten times. The chain is built from TRBV2 and TRBJ2-7; perhaps TRBD2 as D (6 bases). The CDR3 contains 13 residues. Trimming took off 6 bases at V and 6 bases at J, with 15 bases between the two ends. Germline V gene sequence: CDR1 SNHLY, CDR2 FYNNEI. The CDR3 nucleotides are TGTGCCAGCAGATGGGGACTCACGTCCGAGCAGTACTTC. Its protein is CASRWGLTSEQYF.

This clonotype has a handful of counts. This chain links TRBV6-1 with TRBJ2-6; D gene ambiguous. The CDR3 spans 18 residues. V was cut by 2 bases and J by 0 bases, with 14 bases left in between. Germline values: CDR1 MNHNS, CDR2 SASEGT. The CDR3 region has the DNA TGTGCCAGCAGTGAACGCCAGACCTCTAGCTCTGGGGCCAACGTCCTGACTTTC. Its protein is CASSERQTSSSGANVLTF.

The chain couples TRBV5-1 to TRBJ1-2, with D possibly matching TRBD1 (5 bases). V lost 4 bases and J lost 10, with 17 bases in between. Germline V lookup: CDR1 SGHRS, CDR2 YFSETQ. The CDR3 spans 13 residues. CDR3 DNA: TGCGCCAGCAGCCTACAGGCCCTGGAGGACTACACCTTC. It is translated as CASSLQALEDYTF.

The chain carries TRBV14 and TRBJ1-2; TRBD1 matches at 12 bases. Trimming cost V 8 bases and J 8 bases; bases outside gene matches: 6. Germline V lookup: CDR1 SGHDN, CDR2 FVKESK. The CDR3 contains 13 residues. CDR3 bases: TGTGCCAGCCGGGGACAGGGGGCGGGCGGCTACACCTTC. It encodes CASRGQGAGGYTF.

This clonotype was seen a handful of times. CDR3: CASSYSADEQYF. The CDR3 DNA reads as TGTGCCAGCAGTTACTCTGCCGACGAGCAGTACTTC. V is TRBV6-6 and J is TRBJ2-7; D remains unclear. The germline V and J ends were trimmed by 0 bases and 5 bases, with 5 bases remaining between them. The CDR3 contains 12 residues. The germline CDR1 and CDR2 sequences are MNHNY and SVGAGI (reference sequence).

The chain uses TRBV7-9 and TRBJ2-1, with 8 bases matching TRBD1. This CDR3 contains 16 residues. Germline V lookup: CDR1 SEHNR, CDR2 FQNEAQ (reference sequence). The trim removed 3 bases at V and 6 bases at J, leaving 10 bases unmatched. The CDR3 spells CASSFLRGQGINEQFF. For the CDR3, the DNA is TGTGCCAGCAGCTTCTTACGAGGACAGGGTATCAATGAGCAGTTCTTC.

The chain uses TRBV3-1 and TRBJ2-1; a weak D match, TRBD2 (5 bases). This CDR3 comprises 20 residues. CDR1 LGHDT and CDR2 YNNKEL come from the germline V gene (reference sequence). V dropped 1 base and J dropped 0 bases, with 22 bases sitting between them. DNA of the CDR3: TGTGCCAGCAGCCAAGTACAAGCGGACCCCCTATCTGGCTCCTACAATGAGCAGTTCTTC. Translation: CASSQVQADPLSGSYNEQFF.

This clonotype was seen at least ten times. CDR3 residues: CASSYDLKGREQYF. In DNA form, the CDR3 reads TGTGCCAGCAGTTACGACCTTAAAGGGAGAGAGCAGTACTTC. The rearrangement links TRBV6-2 or TRBV6-3 to TRBJ2-7, with a weak D call TRBD2 (5 bases). Germline V lookup: CDR1 MNHEY, CDR2 SVGEGT. V gave up 2 bases and J gave up 7 bases, with 15 bases separating them. The CDR3 contains 14 residues.

This clonotype was counted at least ten times. The chain has TRBV11-1 and TRBJ2-3, with 7 bases lining up with TRBD1. CDR3 length: 13 amino acids. Germline loops: CDR1 SGHAT, CDR2 FQDESV (reference sequence). J lost 12 bases, V lost 5 bases, and 11 bases had no gene match. The CDR3 DNA is TGTGCCAGCAGCCCACGGACAGGCAGCCCCCAGTATTTT. It codes for CASSPRTGSPQYF.

This clonotype occurred a few times. The genes are TRBV6-1 and TRBJ2-4, with D uncertain. Trimming cost V 8 bases and J 0 bases, with 11 bases left between them. The CDR3 spans 14 residues. Germline V gene sequence: CDR1 MNHNS, CDR2 SASEGT. The CDR3 loop is CASFQDLAKNIQYF. The CDR3 nucleotides are TGTGCCAGCTTCCAGGATCTAGCCAAAAACATTCAGTACTTC.

This clonotype was observed a few times. The chain combines TRBV30 with TRBJ2-5; 11 bases are a match to TRBD2. Losses at the gene ends were 4 bases for V and 13 bases for J; bases not matched to a gene: 11. CDR3 length: 13 amino acids. Germline V gene lookup returns CDR1 GTSNPN and CDR2 SVGIG (reference sequence). CDR3 sequence reads: CAWKTSGTSGGYF. The CDR3 DNA sequence: TGTGCCTGGAAGACTAGCGGGACCAGCGGGGGGTACTTC.